Shown below are 13 T cell receptor beta chains from a single sample sequenced in a study of STAT5B mutations in CD4+ large granular lymphocyte leukemia. Measured with immunoSEQ multiplex PCR; TCRdb has only the in-frame clones, and not every one. This sample has around 32,000 clones; around four fifths occur once, and the top ten carry approximately 6.2%. Sequencing input: CD4+ T cells from blood buffy coats. The source is a human donor in good health.

V usage is TRBV27 and J usage is TRBJ2-7, with D possibly TRBD2 on 7 matching bases. Trimming pared 6 bases from V and 0 bases from J, leaving 15 bases between. CDR1 and CDR2 from the germline V gene are MNHEY and SMNVEV (reference sequence). This CDR3 is built from 15 residues. CDR3 protein: CASREGGKGSYEQYV. The CDR3 DNA is TGTGCCAGCAGAGAGGGGGGGAAAGGCTCCTACGAGCAGTACGTC.

This clone came up a few times. This chain uses TRBV6-1 with TRBJ1-5; D is unclear. CDR3 size: 14 residues. Germline V gene sequence: CDR1 MNHNS, CDR2 SASEGT. Trimming shortened V by 10 bases and J by 2 bases, and 15 bases separated the two germline ends. CDR3 residues: CAIQAYWGNQPQHF. The DNA of the CDR3 is TGTGCCATCCAGGCATACTGGGGCAATCAGCCCCAGCATTTT.

The chain couples TRBV5-1 to TRBJ2-3; perhaps TRBD2 as D (5 bases). This CDR3 region has 14 residues. Trimming took off 2 bases at V and 2 bases at J, with 9 bases between the two ends. CDR1 and CDR2 from the germline V gene are SGHRS and YFSETQ. The CDR3: CASSFIGDTDTQYF. The CDR3 DNA is TGCGCCAGCAGCTTTATCGGGGACACAGATACGCAGTATTTT.

The rearrangement links TRBV7-2 to TRBJ1-5, with 7 bases that match TRBD1. The CDR3 contains 15 residues. Germline trimming cut 0 bases from V and 2 bases from J; bases unmatched to any gene: 1. Germline values: CDR1 SGHTA, CDR2 FQGNSA. The CDR3 reads CASSLARGGNQPQHF. CDR3 nucleotide sequence: TGTGCCAGCAGCTTAGCCAGGGGGGGCAATCAGCCCCAGCATTTT.

The chain combines TRBV4-3 with TRBJ2-5; D is unresolved. With the DNA end fitting TRBJ2-7 better, the J assignment may be wrong. Germline CDR1 LGHNA, CDR2 YSLEER. There are 15 residues in the CDR3. The CDR3 DNA is TGCGCCAGCAGCCAAGCTAAGCACGGCGCCTACGAGCAGTACTTC. It encodes CASSQAKHGAYEQYF.

The J gene is TRBJ2-3, the V gene TRBV10-3; no definite D call. The CDR3 spans 13 residues. Deletions cut 7 bases from V and 6 bases from J, with 14 bases between. Per the germline V gene, CDR1 is ENHRY and CDR2 is SYGVKD. CDR3 protein: CAITTSPPDTQYF. CDR3 coding DNA: TGTGCCATCACCACCAGCCCCCCGGATACGCAGTATTTT.

As regards this clone: The final CDR3 position lacks the conserved phenylalanine or tryptophan, pointing to a likely read error. No DNA is shown, since the ends of the CDR3 on it are uncertain; the CDR3 is the one TCRdb lists. This sequence joins TRBV5-1 and TRBJ2-7. The CDR3 is 8 amino acids long, termini counted. Per germline, CDR1 SGHRS and CDR2 YFSETQ. The CDR3 here is CASSLSFA.

The CDR3 nucleotides read TGTGCCAGCAGCGCGAGCGAAGAGACCCAGTACTTC. Its protein is CASSASEETQYF. The chain combines TRBV9 with TRBJ2-5; D is ambiguous. V dropped 3 bases and J dropped 3 bases, with 6 bases sitting between them. Germline V gene data show CDR1 as SGDLS and CDR2 as YYNGEE. CDR3 length: 12 amino acids.

This clone occurred once. V usage is TRBV27 and J usage is TRBJ2-7; 10 bases agree with TRBD2. Trimming took 6 bases from V and 1 from J; bases not matched to a gene: 9. The germline gives CDR1 MNHEY, CDR2 SMNVEV (reference sequence). This CDR3 region has 16 residues. CDR3 sequence: CASRRTGTSASYEQYV. The CDR3 region has the DNA TGTGCCAGCAGGCGGACCGGGACTAGCGCGTCCTACGAGCAGTACGTC.

The chain links TRBV27 to TRBJ2-2; 9 nucleotides line up with TRBD1. The CDR3 runs 17 residues. Trimming at V came to 0 bases and at J to 2 bases, leaving 4 bases not matched to a gene. CDR1 and CDR2 (germline): MNHEY, SMNVEV (reference sequence). The CDR3: CASSLSGGQGNTGELFF. DNA of the CDR3: TGTGCCAGCAGTTTATCTGGGGGACAGGGAAACACCGGGGAGCTGTTTTTT.

This chain connects TRBV5-4 to TRBJ2-3; TRBD2 aligns across 14 bases. CDR3 length: 17 amino acids. CDR1 and CDR2 from the germline V gene are SGHNT and YYREEE (reference sequence). V was clipped by 1 base and J by 1 base; unmatched bases: 2. CDR3 region: CASSLMTSGGGTDTQYF. CDR3 bases: TGTGCCAGCAGCTTGATGACTAGCGGGGGGGGCACAGATACGCAGTATTTT.

The V and J genes are TRBV19 and TRBJ1-4, with 7 bases aligning to TRBD1. V shed 4 bases, J shed 4 bases, and the junction held 12 bases outside the gene matches. The CDR3 covers 17 residues. The germline CDR1 and CDR2 sequences are LNHDA and SQIVND (reference sequence). The CDR3 region has the DNA TGTGCCAGTAGTAGAGGGGACAGCGTCGGGAATAATGAAAAACTGTTTTTT. As protein: CASSRGDSVGNNEKLFF.

The chain joins TRBV5-1 to TRBJ1-3, with 7 positions matching TRBD1. The V segment lost 0 bases and the J segment 0 bases; nucleotides outside the gene matches: 3. Germline V gives CDR1 SGHRS, CDR2 YFSETQ. The CDR3 is 16 residues long. The DNA for the CDR3 is TGCGCCAGCAGCTTGGGTGGGGACAGCTCTGGAAACACCATATATTTT. This gives the protein CASSLGGDSSGNTIYF.